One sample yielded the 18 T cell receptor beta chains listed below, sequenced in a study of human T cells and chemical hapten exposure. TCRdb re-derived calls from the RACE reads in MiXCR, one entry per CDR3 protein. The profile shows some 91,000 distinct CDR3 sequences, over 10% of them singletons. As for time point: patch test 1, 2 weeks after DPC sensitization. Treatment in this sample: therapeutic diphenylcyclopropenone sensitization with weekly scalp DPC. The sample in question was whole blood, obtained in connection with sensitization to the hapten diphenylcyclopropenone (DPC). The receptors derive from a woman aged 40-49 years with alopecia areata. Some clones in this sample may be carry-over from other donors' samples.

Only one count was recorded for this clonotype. The CDR3 protein is CASSSFAGGGWQFF. Written as DNA, the CDR3 is TGTGCCAGCAGCTCATTCGCGGGAGGGGGATGGCAGTTCTTC. The chain recombines TRBV7-9 with TRBJ2-1; 9 nucleotides agree with TRBD2. The V and J ends lost 4 bases and 12 bases, in that order; junction bases with no gene match: 10. The germline V gene encodes CDR1 SEHNR and CDR2 FQNEAQ (reference sequence). The CDR3 has 14 amino acids.

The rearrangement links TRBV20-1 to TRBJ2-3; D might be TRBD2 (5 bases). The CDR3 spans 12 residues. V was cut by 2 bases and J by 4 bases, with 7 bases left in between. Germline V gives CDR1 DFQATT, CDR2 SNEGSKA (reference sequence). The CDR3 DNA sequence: TGCAGTGCTAGACCTAGCTCAGATACGCAGTATTTT. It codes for CSARPSSDTQYF.

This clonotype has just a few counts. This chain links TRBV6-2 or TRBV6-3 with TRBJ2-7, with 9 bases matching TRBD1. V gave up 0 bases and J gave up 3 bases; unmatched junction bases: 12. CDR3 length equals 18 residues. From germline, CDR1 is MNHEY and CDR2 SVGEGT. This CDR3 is CASSYSITGGRGNYEQYF. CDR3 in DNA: TGTGCCAGCAGTTACTCTATAACAGGGGGCAGAGGGAACTACGAGCAGTACTTC.

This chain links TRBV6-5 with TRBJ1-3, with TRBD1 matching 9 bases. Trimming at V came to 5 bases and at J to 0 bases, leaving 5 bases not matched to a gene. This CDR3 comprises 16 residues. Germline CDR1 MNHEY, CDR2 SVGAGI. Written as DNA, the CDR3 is TGTGCCAGCAGTACACAGGGGGCATACTCTGGAAACACCATATATTTT. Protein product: CASSTQGAYSGNTIYF.

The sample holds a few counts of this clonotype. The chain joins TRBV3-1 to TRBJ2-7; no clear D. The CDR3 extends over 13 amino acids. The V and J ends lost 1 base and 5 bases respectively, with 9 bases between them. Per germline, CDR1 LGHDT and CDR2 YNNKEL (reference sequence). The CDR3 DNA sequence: TGTGCCAGCAGCCAAGTGCTAGGAAACGAGCAGTACTTC. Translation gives CASSQVLGNEQYF.

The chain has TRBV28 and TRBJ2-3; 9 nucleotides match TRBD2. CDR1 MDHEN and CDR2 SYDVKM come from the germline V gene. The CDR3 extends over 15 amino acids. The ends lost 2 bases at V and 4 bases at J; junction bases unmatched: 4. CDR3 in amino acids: CASSLVAGVPDTQYF. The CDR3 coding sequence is TGTGCCAGCAGTTTAGTAGCGGGAGTGCCAGATACGCAGTATTTT.

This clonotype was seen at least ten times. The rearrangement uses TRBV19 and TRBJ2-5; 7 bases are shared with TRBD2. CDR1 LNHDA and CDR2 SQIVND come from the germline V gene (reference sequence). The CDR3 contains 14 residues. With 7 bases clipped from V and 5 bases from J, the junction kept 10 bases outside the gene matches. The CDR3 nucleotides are TGTGCCAGTACTCGAAGCGGGGCCGGGGAGACCCAGTACTTC. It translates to CASTRSGAGETQYF. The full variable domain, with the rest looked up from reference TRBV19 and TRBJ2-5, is DGGITQSPKYLFRKEGQNVTLSCEQNLNHDAMYWYRQDPGQGLRLIYYSQIVNDFQKGDIAEGYSVSREKKESFPLTVTSAQKNPTAFYLCASTRSGAGETQYFGPGTRLLVL.

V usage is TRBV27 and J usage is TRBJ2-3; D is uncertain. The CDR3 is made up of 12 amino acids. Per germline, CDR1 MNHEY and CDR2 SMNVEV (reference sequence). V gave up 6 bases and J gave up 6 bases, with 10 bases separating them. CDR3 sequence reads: CASSPRMDTQYF. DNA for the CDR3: TGTGCCAGCAGCCCCCGAATGGATACGCAGTATTTT.

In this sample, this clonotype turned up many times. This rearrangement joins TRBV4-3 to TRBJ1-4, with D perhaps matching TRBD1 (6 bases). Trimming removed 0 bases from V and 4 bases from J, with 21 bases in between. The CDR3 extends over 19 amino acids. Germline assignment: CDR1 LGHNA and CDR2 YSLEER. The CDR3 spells CASSQEGTGPGHDNEKLFF. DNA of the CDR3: TGCGCCAGCAGCCAAGAAGGTACGGGTCCGGGACACGATAATGAAAAACTGTTTTTT.

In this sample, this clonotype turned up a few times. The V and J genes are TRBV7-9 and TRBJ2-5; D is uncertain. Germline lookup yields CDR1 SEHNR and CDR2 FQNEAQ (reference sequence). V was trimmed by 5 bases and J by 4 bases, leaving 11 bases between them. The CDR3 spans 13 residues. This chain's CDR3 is CASSRDSAETQYF. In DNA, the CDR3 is TGTGCCAGCAGCCGCGACTCGGCAGAGACCCAGTACTTC.

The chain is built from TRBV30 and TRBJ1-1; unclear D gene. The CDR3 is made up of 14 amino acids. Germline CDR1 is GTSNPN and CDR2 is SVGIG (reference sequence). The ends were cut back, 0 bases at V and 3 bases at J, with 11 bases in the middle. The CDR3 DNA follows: TGTGCCTGGAGTGTAAGAGGAGGGTACACTGAAGCTTTCTTT. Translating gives CAWSVRGGYTEAFF.

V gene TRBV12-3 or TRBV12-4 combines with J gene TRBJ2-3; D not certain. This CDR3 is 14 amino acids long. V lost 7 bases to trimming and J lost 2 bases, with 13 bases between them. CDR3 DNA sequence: TGTGCCAGCAACCCCCCTTCCGACACAGATACGCAGTATTTT. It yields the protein CASNPPSDTDTQYF.

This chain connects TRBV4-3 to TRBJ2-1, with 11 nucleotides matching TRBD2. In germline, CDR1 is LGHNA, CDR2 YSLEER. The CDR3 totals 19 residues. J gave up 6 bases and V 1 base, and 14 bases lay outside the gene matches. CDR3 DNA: TGCGCCAGCAGCCAAGTAGGTTCGATAGCGGGAGGGCTGGGCAATGAGCAGTTCTTC. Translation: CASSQVGSIAGGLGNEQFF.

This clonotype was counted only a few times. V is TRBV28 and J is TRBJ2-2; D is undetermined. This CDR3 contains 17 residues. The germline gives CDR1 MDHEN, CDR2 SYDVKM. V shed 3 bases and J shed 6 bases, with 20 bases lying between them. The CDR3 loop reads CASSFSGLGILSGELFF. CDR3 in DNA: TGTGCCAGCAGTTTTTCGGGCCTAGGGATTTTGTCCGGGGAGCTGTTTTTT.

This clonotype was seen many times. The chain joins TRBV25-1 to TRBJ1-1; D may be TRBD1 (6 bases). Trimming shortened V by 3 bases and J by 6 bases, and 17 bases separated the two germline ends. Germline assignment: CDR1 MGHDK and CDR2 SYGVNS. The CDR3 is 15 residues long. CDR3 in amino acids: CASSEGLWGLSEAFF. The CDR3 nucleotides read TGTGCCAGCAGTGAGGGATTGTGGGGGCTGTCTGAAGCTTTCTTT.

CDR3 sequence (DNA): TGTGCCAGCAGTTCAATTAACGAGCAGTACTTC. Protein product: CASSSINEQYF. The chain links TRBV28 to TRBJ2-7; no definite D call. V was pared by 4 bases and J by 5 bases, with 6 bases between. The germline V gene has CDR1 MDHEN and CDR2 SYDVKM. The CDR3 runs to 11 residues.

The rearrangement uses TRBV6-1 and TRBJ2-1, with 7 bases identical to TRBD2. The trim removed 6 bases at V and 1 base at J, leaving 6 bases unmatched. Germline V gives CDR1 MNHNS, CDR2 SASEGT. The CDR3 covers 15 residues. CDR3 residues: CASSREAGSYNEQFF. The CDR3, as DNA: TGTGCCAGCAGCAGGGAAGCGGGGTCCTACAATGAGCAGTTCTTC.

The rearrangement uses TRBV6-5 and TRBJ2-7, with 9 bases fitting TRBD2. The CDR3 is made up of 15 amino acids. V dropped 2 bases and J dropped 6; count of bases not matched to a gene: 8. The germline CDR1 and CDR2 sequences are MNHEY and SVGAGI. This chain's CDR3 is CASSYAGLAVGEQYF. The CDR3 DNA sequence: TGTGCCAGCAGTTACGCGGGACTAGCCGTGGGCGAGCAGTACTTC.